The 10 T cell receptor beta chains below all came from one sample that was sequenced in a study of T cells in Graves' hyperthyroidism and ophthalmopathy. The source material, RNA transcripts, was used to amplify TCR beta CDR3 regions. The TCR CDR3 first-round RT-PCR relied on the HTBI primer set. TCRdb fed the multiplex PCR reads into MiXCR, producing one record per CDR3 protein. The sample comprises under 350,000 distinct CDR3 sequences, approximately 15% of which are singletons, and around 55% rests with the top ten. Sequences were obtained from blood. These TCRs come from a woman in her sixties with Graves' ophthalmopathy.

The V and J genes are TRBV4-1 and TRBJ1-2; TRBD1 might be the D (5 bases). With 0 bases removed from V and 4 bases from J, the gap between germline ends came to 15 bases. Germline V gene lookup returns CDR1 MGHRA and CDR2 YSYEKL. There are 16 residues in the CDR3. The CDR3 DNA sequence: TGCGCCAGCAGCCAAGAAAAGGGGAGTTGGCCCTATGGCTACACCTTC. Translated: CASSQEKGSWPYGYTF.

The chain has TRBV29-1 and TRBJ2-1; D call uncertain. Germline V CDR1 and CDR2: SQVTM, ANQGSEA. Trimming stripped 6 bases from V and 0 bases from J, with 6 bases between. This CDR3 is 12 amino acids long. In nucleotides, the CDR3 is TGCAGCGTCCAAAGCTCCTACAATGAGCAGTTCTTC. Amino acids: CSVQSSYNEQFF.

This clonotype came up many times. This chain joins TRBV7-8 and TRBJ1-1; D is possibly TRBD1 (6 bases). CDR3 length: 14 residues. Trimming pared 3 bases from V and 4 bases from J, leaving 12 bases between. Germline-derived CDR1 and CDR2 are SGHVS and FQNEAQ. CDR3 region: CASSFQAGVTEAFF. Here the CDR3 DNA reads TGTGCCAGCAGCTTTCAGGCAGGGGTCACTGAAGCTTTCTTT.

In its sample, this clonotype was seen a few times. The chain joins TRBV19 to TRBJ2-2; 11 nucleotides align to TRBD1. The germline CDR1 and CDR2 sequences are LNHDA and SQIVND (reference sequence). The CDR3 covers 14 residues. V lost 4 bases, J lost 7 bases, and 2 bases stayed unmatched. CDR3 nucleotides: TGTGCCAGTAGTAAGGGACAGGGGGTCGGGGAGCTGTTTTTT. It specifies CASSKGQGVGELFF.

This clonotype was detected many times. The chain joins TRBV7-2 to TRBJ2-7; possibly TRBD2 for D (5 bases). The germline gives CDR1 SGHTA, CDR2 FQGNSA. Trimming took off 5 bases at V and 2 bases at J, with 16 bases between the two ends. This CDR3 contains 15 residues. The CDR3 region is CASSPGGTAAYEQYF. The CDR3 region has the DNA TGTGCCAGCAGCCCAGGAGGTACAGCCGCCTACGAGCAGTACTTC.

This clonotype was observed many times. The chain uses TRBV6-1 and TRBJ1-2, with TRBD1 matching over 8 bases. Germline trimming cut 4 bases from V and 4 bases from J; bases unmatched to any gene: 8. The germline V gene encodes CDR1 MNHNS and CDR2 SASEGT. The CDR3 sequence is 15 residues long. The CDR3 region has the DNA TGTGCCAGCAGTGGCTCAGGACAGGGAATCTATGGCTACACCTTC. Its protein product is CASSGSGQGIYGYTF.

This clonotype came up many times. The J gene is TRBJ2-1, the V gene TRBV5-5; 10 positions agree with TRBD2. The CDR3 runs to 18 residues. The germline V gene encodes CDR1 SGHKS and CDR2 YYEKEE (reference sequence). V lost 4 bases, J lost 4 bases, and 14 bases stayed unmatched. The CDR3 region has the DNA TGTGCCAGCAGCCATCCAGGAGCGGGAGGGGTGCGGTACAATGAGCAGTTCTTC. Translating it yields CASSHPGAGGVRYNEQFF.

This clonotype was detected only a few times. This chain connects TRBV20-1 to TRBJ2-2; no firm D call. Germline loops: CDR1 DFQATT, CDR2 SNEGSKA (reference sequence). V was clipped by 0 bases and J by 4 bases, with 9 bases between them. This CDR3 comprises 14 residues. CDR3 DNA: TGCAGTGCTAGAGATTTTTCGGGCACCGGGGAGCTGTTTTTT. This gives the protein CSARDFSGTGELFF.

This clonotype was seen a handful of times. The chain uses TRBV15 and TRBJ1-4; no clear D gene. The CDR3 is made up of 11 amino acids. Germline CDR1 and CDR2: LNHNV and YYDKDF (reference sequence). Deletions cut 8 bases from V and 8 bases from J, with 9 bases between. The CDR3 reads CATGLGEKLFF. CDR3 sequence (DNA): TGTGCCACCGGGCTGGGGGAAAAACTGTTTTTT.

This clonotype was counted only a few times. The genes are TRBV6-1 and TRBJ1-5, with D uncertain. Trimming took 4 bases from V and 1 from J, leaving 11 bases between them. The CDR3 is 15 residues long. Germline assignment: CDR1 MNHNS and CDR2 SASEGT. CDR3 nucleotides: TGTGCCAGCAGTGCGGTTCAGGAGAGCAATCAGCCCCAGCATTTT. This encodes CASSAVQESNQPQHF.